This T cell receptor beta chain was captured by sequencing in a study of siplizumab effects on memory and regulatory T cells. Study observations and caveats: Suppressive activity of Tregs proliferating in siplizumab cultures remained unconfirmed.

With respect to this clone: The antigen is undetermined.

The junction had 8 bases not matched to a gene; V was cut back by 5 bases and J by 5 bases. Germline V gene data show CDR1 as MNHEY and CDR2 as SMNVEV (reference sequence). CDR3 length: 15 amino acids. Some clones are missing from TCRdb's copy, which holds only in-frame ones; the method was immunoSEQ multiplex PCR. The sample lists about 120,000 clones; approximately 94% were seen once. This sequence was found in a human donor in good health. Sequencing was carried out using non-Treg CD4+ T cells sorted from blood. The rearrangement joins TRBV27 to TRBJ2-5, with 10 nucleotides matching TRBD2. The CDR3 DNA sequence: TGTGCCAGCAGTGGCTTAGCGGGAGGTGAGGAGACCCAGTACTTC. Its translation is CASSGLAGGEETQYF.